This T cell receptor (beta chain) emerged from a study of blood T cells in healthy people across ages. Study-wide points: The percentage of naive T cells correlated strongly with TCR beta diversity. Shifts in expanded clonotypes may have been confounded by donor CMV status, which was unknown.

Comment on this clonotype: Its antigen remains unidentified.

V was clipped by 4 bases and J by 6 bases, with 16 bases between them. This CDR3 has 14 residues. From germline, CDR1 is LGHDT and CDR2 YNNKEL (reference sequence). The authors ran a second PCR of about 6 to 12 cycles using a sample-barcoded 5' primer and a J-beta primer mix. Via MiXCR, TCRdb re-called the 5' RACE reads, giving one row per CDR3 protein. The sample has about 1,400,000 distinct CDR3 sequences; approximately 40% are singletons. Individuals who donated were healthy Caucasians from Russia aged roughly 6 to 100. Input material: blood. The origin of this receptor is a young woman in good health. The rearrangement uses TRBV3-1 and TRBJ2-7; no clear D gene. The CDR3 bases are TGTGCCAGCAGCCGAGGAGCCTGGCCAACCGAGCAGTACTTC. This codes for CASSRGAWPTEQYF.